This T cell receptor beta chain emerged from a study of beta chain features in type 1 diabetes. Across the whole study: Patients were similar to healthy donors in age and gender (as well as in cell yields). Notes on the study in general: The cDNA sequencing approach could over-represent high-TCR-expressing cells. Shortening that was moderate but significant affected the TCRB CDR3s of Type 1 diabetes patients in all four CD4+ subsets.

TCRB transcripts that were expressed got sequenced, as all of the isolated RNA had been reverse transcribed. The protocol was immunoSEQ multiplex PCR, while the TCRdb copy is restricted to in-frame clones and leaves out a portion. The table records roughly 260,000 clones, approximately 11% of them present only once. This clone was seen a handful of times. Its antigen is not known. The CDR3 is 14 amino acids. V was trimmed by 4 bases and J by 2 bases, leaving 13 bases between them. CDR1 is SQVTM, CDR2 ANQGSEA, per germline. The clonotype comes from a man aged 25-40 years with type 1 diabetes. This chain uses TRBV29-1 with TRBJ2-3; possibly TRBD2 for D (5 bases). The sequenced sample was naive CD4+ T cells from blood. CDR3 region: CSVGGASDTDTQYF. The CDR3, as DNA: TGCAGCGTTGGGGGAGCTTCTGACACAGATACGCAGTATTTT.